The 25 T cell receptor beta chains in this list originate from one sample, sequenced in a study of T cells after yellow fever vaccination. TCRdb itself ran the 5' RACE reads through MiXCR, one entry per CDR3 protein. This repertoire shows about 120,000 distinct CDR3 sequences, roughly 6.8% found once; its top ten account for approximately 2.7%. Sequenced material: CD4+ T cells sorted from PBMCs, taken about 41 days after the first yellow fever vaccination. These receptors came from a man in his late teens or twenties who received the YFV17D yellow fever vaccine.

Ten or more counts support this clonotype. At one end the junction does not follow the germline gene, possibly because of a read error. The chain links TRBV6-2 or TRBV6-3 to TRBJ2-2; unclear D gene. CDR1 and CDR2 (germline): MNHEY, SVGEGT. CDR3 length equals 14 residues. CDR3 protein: CASSSPRNNGELFF. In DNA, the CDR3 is TGTGCCAGCAGTTCGCCGAGGAACAACGGGGAGCTGTTTTTT.

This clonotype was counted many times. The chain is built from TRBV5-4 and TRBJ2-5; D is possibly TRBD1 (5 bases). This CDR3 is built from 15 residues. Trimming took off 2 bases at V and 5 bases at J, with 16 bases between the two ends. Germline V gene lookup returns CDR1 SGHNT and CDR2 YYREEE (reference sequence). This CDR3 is CASSLAGSGVETQYF. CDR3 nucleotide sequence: TGTGCCAGCAGCTTAGCAGGGTCTGGGGTGGAGACCCAGTACTTC.

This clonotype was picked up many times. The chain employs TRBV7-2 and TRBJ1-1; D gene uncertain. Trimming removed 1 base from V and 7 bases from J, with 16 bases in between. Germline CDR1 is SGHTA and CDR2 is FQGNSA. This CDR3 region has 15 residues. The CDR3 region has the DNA TGTGCCAGCAGCTTAGAGGCCCCACCTTGGGGTGAAGCTTTCTTT. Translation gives CASSLEAPPWGEAFF.

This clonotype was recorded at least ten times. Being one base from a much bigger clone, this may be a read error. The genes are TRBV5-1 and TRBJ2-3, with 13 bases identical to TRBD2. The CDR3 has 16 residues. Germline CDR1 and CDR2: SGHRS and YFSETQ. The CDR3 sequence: CASGLATSGGADTQYF. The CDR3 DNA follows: TGCGCCAGCGGCTTGGCCACTAGCGGGGGGGCAGATACGCAGTATTTT.

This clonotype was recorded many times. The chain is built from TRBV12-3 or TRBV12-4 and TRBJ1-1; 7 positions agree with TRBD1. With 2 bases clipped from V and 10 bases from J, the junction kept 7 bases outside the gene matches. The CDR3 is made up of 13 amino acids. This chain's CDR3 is CASSLSDRAIAFF. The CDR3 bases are TGTGCCAGCAGTTTATCAGACAGGGCTATAGCTTTCTTT.

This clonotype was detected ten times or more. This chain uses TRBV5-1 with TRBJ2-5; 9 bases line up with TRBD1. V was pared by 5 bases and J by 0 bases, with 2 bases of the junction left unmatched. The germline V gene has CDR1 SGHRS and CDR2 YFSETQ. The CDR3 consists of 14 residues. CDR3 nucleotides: TGCGCCAGCAGTAGGGACAGGGACCAAGAGACCCAGTACTTC. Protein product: CASSRDRDQETQYF.

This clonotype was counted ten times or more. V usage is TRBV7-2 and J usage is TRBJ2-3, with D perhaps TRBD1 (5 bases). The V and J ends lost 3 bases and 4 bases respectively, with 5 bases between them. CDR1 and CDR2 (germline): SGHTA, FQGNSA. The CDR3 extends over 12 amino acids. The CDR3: CASSFRADTQYF. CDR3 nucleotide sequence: TGTGCCAGCAGCTTCAGGGCAGATACGCAGTATTTT.

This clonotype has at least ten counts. CDR3 sequence reads: CASSTSFSSYEQYV. The CDR3 DNA follows: TGTGCCAGCAGCACGTCCTTCAGCTCCTACGAGCAGTACGTC. The gene calls are TRBV5-5 and TRBJ2-7; D gene ambiguous. This CDR3 has 14 residues. The germline V gene encodes CDR1 SGHKS and CDR2 YYEKEE (reference sequence). V was pared by 4 bases and J by 0 bases, with 11 bases between.

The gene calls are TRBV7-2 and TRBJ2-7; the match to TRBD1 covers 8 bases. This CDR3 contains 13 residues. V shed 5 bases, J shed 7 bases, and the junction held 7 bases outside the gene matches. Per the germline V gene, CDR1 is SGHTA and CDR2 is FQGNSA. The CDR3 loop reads CASSGGQGQEQYF. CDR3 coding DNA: TGTGCCAGCAGCGGCGGACAGGGCCAAGAGCAGTACTTC.

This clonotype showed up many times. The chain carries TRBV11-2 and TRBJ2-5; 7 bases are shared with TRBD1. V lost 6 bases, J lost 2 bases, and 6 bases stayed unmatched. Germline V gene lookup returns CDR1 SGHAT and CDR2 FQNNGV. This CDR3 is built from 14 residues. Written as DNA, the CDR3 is TGTGCCAGCAGGTTGCCGGGACAGCAAGAGACCCAGTACTTC. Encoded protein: CASRLPGQQETQYF.

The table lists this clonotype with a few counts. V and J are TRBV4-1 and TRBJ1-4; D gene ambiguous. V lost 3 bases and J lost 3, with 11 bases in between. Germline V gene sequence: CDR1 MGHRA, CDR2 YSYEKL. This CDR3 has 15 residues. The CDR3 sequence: CASSHPVPANEKLFF. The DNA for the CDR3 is TGCGCCAGCAGCCACCCCGTTCCGGCTAATGAAAAACTGTTTTTT.

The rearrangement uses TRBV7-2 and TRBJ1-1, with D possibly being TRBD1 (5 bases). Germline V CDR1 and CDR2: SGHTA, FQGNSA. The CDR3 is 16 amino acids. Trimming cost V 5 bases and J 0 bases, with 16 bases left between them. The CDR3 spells CASSPGRAPLNTEAFF. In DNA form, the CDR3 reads TGTGCCAGCAGCCCCGGCAGGGCCCCACTGAACACTGAAGCTTTCTTT. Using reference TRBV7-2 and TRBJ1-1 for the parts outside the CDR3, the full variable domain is GAGVSQSPSNKVTEKGKDVELRCDPISGHTALYWYRQSLGQGLEFLIYFQGNSAPDKSGLPSDRFSAERTGGSVSTLTIQRTQQEDSAVYLCASSPGRAPLNTEAFFGQGTRLTVV.

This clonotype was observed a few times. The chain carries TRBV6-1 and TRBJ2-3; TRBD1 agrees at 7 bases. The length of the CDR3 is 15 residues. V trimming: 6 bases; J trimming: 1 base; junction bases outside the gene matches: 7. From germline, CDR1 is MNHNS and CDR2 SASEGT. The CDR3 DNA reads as TGTGCCAGCAGCAACACAGGGGAAGGCACAGATACGCAGTATTTT. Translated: CASSNTGEGTDTQYF.

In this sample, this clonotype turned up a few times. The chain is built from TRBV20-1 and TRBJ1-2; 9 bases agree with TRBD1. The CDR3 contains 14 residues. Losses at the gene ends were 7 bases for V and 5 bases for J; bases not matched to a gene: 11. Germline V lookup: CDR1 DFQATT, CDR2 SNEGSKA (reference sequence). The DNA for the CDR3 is TGCAGTGTCCTGGTCCGTGGGACAGGGTATGGCTACACCTTC. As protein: CSVLVRGTGYGYTF.

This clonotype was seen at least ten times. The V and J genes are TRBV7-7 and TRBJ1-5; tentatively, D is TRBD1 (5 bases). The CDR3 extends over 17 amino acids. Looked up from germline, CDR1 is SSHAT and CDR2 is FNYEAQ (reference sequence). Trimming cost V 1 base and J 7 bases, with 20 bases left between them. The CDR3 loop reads CASSLVSQGPSDQPQHF. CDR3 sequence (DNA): TGTGCCAGCAGCTTAGTGTCGCAGGGCCCCTCAGACCAGCCCCAGCATTTT.

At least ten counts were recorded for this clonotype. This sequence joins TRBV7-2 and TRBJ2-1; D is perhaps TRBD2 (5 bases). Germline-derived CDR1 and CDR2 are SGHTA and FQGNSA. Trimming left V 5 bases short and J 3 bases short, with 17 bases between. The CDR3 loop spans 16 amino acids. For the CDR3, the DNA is TGTGCCAGCAGCCCATCAGCGCCGACTAACTACAATGAGCAGTTCTTC. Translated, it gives CASSPSAPTNYNEQFF.

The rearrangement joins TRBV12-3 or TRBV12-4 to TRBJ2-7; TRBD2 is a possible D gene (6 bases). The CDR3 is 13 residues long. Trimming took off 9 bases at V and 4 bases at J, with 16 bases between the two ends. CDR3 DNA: TGTGCCAGTAGCAATCACCGGGGGTACGAGCAGTACTTC. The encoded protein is CASSNHRGYEQYF.

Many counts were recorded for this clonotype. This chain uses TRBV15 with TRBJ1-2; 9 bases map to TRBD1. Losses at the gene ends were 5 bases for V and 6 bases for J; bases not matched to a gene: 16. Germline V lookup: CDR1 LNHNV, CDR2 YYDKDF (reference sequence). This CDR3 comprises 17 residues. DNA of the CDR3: TGTGCCACCAGCTTTACTGACACAGGGGGCGTCGGGCATGGCTACACCTTC. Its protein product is CATSFTDTGGVGHGYTF.

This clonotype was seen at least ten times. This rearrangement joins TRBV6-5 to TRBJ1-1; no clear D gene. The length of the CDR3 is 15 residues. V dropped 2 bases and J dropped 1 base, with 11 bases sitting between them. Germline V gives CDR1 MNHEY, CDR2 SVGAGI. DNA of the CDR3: TGTGCCAGCAGTTACGGTTCGCAGCCGAACACTGAAGCTTTCTTT. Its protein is CASSYGSQPNTEAFF.

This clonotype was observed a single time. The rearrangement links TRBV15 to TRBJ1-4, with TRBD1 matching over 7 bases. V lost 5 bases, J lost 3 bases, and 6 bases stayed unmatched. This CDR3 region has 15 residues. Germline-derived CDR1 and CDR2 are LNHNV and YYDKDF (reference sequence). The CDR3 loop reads CATSRQGVPNEKLFF. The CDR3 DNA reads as TGTGCCACCAGCCGCCAGGGGGTCCCTAATGAAAAACTGTTTTTT.

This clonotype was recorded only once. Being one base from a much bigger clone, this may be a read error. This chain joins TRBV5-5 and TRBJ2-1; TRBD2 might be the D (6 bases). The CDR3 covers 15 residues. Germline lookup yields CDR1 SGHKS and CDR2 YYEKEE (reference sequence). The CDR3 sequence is CGSSLVPSAYNEQFF. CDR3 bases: TGTGGCAGCAGCTTGGTTCCTAGCGCCTACAATGAGCAGTTCTTC.

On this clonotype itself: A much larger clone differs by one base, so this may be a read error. The CDR3 protein is CARSQGPISDTQYF. The CDR3, as DNA: TGTGCCAGAAGCCAAGGGCCTATATCAGATACGCAGTATTTT. V and J are TRBV7-3 and TRBJ2-3; D gene uncertain. The ends were cut back, 9 bases at V and 4 bases at J, with 17 bases in the middle. The CDR3 is made up of 14 amino acids. Germline V gives CDR1 SGHTA, CDR2 FQGTGA.

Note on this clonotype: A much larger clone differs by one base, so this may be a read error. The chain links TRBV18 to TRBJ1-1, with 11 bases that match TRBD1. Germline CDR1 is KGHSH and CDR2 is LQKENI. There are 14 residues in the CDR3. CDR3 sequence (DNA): TGTGCCAGCTCACCCGGACAGGGGGCCACTCAAGCTTTCTTT. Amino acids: CASSPGQGATQAFF.

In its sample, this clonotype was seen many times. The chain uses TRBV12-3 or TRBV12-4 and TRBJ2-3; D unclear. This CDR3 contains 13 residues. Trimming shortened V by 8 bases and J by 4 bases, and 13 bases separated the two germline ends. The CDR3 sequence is CASDLKGSDTQYF. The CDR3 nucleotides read TGTGCCAGCGACCTGAAGGGATCAGATACGCAGTATTTT.

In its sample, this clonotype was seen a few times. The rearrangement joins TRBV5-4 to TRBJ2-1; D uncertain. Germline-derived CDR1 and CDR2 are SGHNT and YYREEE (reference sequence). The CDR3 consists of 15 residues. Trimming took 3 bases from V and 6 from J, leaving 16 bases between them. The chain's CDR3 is CASSSLGSPPNEQFF. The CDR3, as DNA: TGTGCCAGCAGCTCCCTTGGGTCCCCCCCCAATGAGCAGTTCTTC.